This T cell receptor (beta chain) was sequenced for a study of T cell responses to AZD1222 COVID-19 vaccine. Germline-derived CDR1 and CDR2 are MGHRA and YSYEKL. The CDR3 consists of 20 residues. V gave up 0 bases and J gave up 2 bases; unmatched junction bases: 14. Produced via immunoSEQ multiplex PCR; TCRdb's table is partial and in-frame only. The sample contains 130,000 to 150,000 clones, approximately 91% of which appear only once. General observations from the study: It should be noted that donors were predominantly white British and more often female, and clonal diversity was possibly underestimated. The study found Spike-specific TCR breadth and depth rose after two AZD1222 doses. Repertoire sampling occurred only after the peak T cell response.

On this clone itself: Its specificity is unknown.

The J gene is TRBJ1-5, the V gene TRBV4-1; 9 positions agree with TRBD1. The receptor was derived from an adult who received the AZD1222 COVID-19 vaccine. The input for sequencing was peripheral blood, taken 28 days after the second AZD1222 dose. The CDR3 here is CASSQDARDRAVFGNQPQHF. DNA of the CDR3: TGCGCCAGCAGCCAAGACGCCCGGGACAGGGCAGTTTTTGGCAATCAGCCCCAGCATTTT.